The 10 T cell receptor beta chains given below trace back to one sample, sequenced in a study of shared clonotypes between healthy human individuals. The assay was immunoSEQ multiplex PCR, and TCRdb's table has in-frame clones only and misses some. The table shows 2,100,000 or so clones, with about 94% occurring only once. The sample was naive CD4+ T cells sorted from blood. Subset defined: CD45RA+ positively selected. The receptors stem from a man between 18 and 35 years old in good health.

This clone was seen just once. This chain connects TRBV30 to TRBJ2-1, with D perhaps TRBD2 (6 bases). Trimming stripped 2 bases from V and 2 bases from J, with 16 bases between. The CDR3 contains 16 residues. Germline V gene sequence: CDR1 GTSNPN, CDR2 SVGIG (reference sequence). In nucleotides, the CDR3 is TGTGCCTGGAGTCCCCATAGCGGTCTTACCTACAATGAGCAGTTCTTC. This sequence encodes CAWSPHSGLTYNEQFF.

This clone is a singleton in its sample. The CDR3 loop reads CASSVGTSVAETQYF. The CDR3 DNA is TGTGCCAGCAGCGTCGGGACTAGCGTTGCAGAGACCCAGTACTTC. V gene TRBV9 combines with J gene TRBJ2-5; 10 bases are a match to TRBD2. The CDR3 consists of 15 residues. J was trimmed by 4 bases and V by 2 bases; bases with no gene match: 5. Germline V gives CDR1 SGDLS, CDR2 YYNGEE.

The V call is TRBV2, the J call TRBJ1-3, with a tentative D call TRBD1 (5 bases). The CDR3 contains 15 residues. The V and J ends lost 2 bases and 0 bases respectively, with 8 bases between them. CDR1 SNHLY and CDR2 FYNNEI come from the germline V gene. The CDR3 nucleotides read TGTGCCAGCAGTGAACAGGGCCCCTCTGGAAACACCATATATTTT. Its protein is CASSEQGPSGNTIYF.

This chain links TRBV5-6 with TRBJ2-5; D gene uncertain. Trimming left V 4 bases short and J 5 bases short, with 12 bases between. Germline-derived CDR1 and CDR2 are SGHDT and YYEEEE. The CDR3 runs to 13 residues. The CDR3 here is CASSPEARETQYF. In nucleotides, the CDR3 is TGTGCCAGCAGCCCTGAGGCTAGGGAGACCCAGTACTTC.

V usage is TRBV9 and J usage is TRBJ1-1, with D unclear. V was clipped by 3 bases and J by 4 bases, with 7 bases between them. Germline V lookup: CDR1 SGDLS, CDR2 YYNGEE. This CDR3 is 12 amino acids long. The CDR3 region has the DNA TGTGCCAGCAGCGCCGTCGGCACTGAAGCTTTCTTT. Protein: CASSAVGTEAFF.

The rearrangement joins TRBV11-1 to TRBJ2-3; maybe TRBD2 (5 bases). Per the germline V gene, CDR1 is SGHAT and CDR2 is FQDESV (reference sequence). This CDR3 comprises 16 residues. With 0 bases removed from V and 4 bases from J, the gap between germline ends came to 14 bases. CDR3 loop: CASSLAIGVRADTQYF. Here the CDR3 DNA reads TGTGCCAGCAGCTTAGCCATCGGGGTTCGCGCAGATACGCAGTATTTT.

The chain has TRBV5-1 and TRBJ1-2; D remains ambiguous. The CDR3 has 13 amino acids. Germline CDR1 reads SGHRS; CDR2 reads YFSETQ. V gave up 0 bases and J gave up 7 bases, with 10 bases separating them. CDR3 in DNA: TGCGCCAGCAGCTTGGGAAAGGATTTTGGCTACACCTTC. Protein product: CASSLGKDFGYTF.

The chain combines TRBV2 with TRBJ2-7, with a possible D match to TRBD2 (6 bases). Trimming left V 10 bases short and J 4 bases short, with 14 bases between. This CDR3 is 12 amino acids long. CDR1 is SNHLY, CDR2 FYNNEI, per germline. The CDR3: CAIQGLSYEQYF. Here the CDR3 DNA reads TGTGCCATCCAGGGACTCTCTTACGAGCAGTACTTC.

V and J are TRBV28 and TRBJ2-2; the D gene is possibly TRBD1 (6 bases). Germline V gives CDR1 MDHEN, CDR2 SYDVKM. The CDR3 spans 18 residues. V was trimmed by 5 bases and J by 2 bases, leaving 21 bases between them. The CDR3 DNA reads TGTGCCAGCAGTCCCCATCGCTTAGGACAGAGAAACACCGGGGAGCTGTTTTTT. Translated, it gives CASSPHRLGQRNTGELFF.

This CDR3 reads CASSLDKVNTEAFF. As DNA, the CDR3 is TGCGCCAGCAGCCTGGACAAGGTGAACACTGAAGCTTTCTTT. This chain joins TRBV5-1 and TRBJ1-1, with a tentative D call TRBD1 (5 bases). V was trimmed by 4 bases and J by 0 bases, leaving 10 bases between them. CDR1 SGHRS and CDR2 YFSETQ come from the germline V gene. The CDR3 runs 14 residues.